The present T cell receptor (beta chain) was sequenced within a study of T cells after yellow fever vaccination (dated by TCRdb to between 2018 and 2020). Some background on the complete study: The SMART-Seq v4 Ultra Low Input RNA kit was used to prepare libraries from fractions with low cell numbers. Two healthy male donors, one aged 18 to 30 and one aged 30 to 39 years, made up the cohort. Blood samples were taken at several timepoints before and after primary and secondary immunization, and bulk PBMC replicates and cell subsets were isolated. To track T-cell clones before and after primary and booster YFV17D yellow fever vaccination, bulk TCR alpha and beta repertoires were sequenced longitudinally. Beyond this particular receptor, the publication reports: The secondary T-cell response was weaker than the primary response but faster, peaking on day 5 instead of day 15. Most clones expanded after primary vaccination were re-detected after the booster (around 96% of CD4 and approximately 88% of CD8), suggesting broad memory maintenance. A small fraction of clonotypes showed up in both the CD4 and CD8 compartments, probably as a result of convergent recombination. Only a couple of donors were included in the study, so the extent to which the findings can be generalized is limited. FACS-sorted repertoires could contain abundant contaminating clonotypes from the bulk population, so computational filtering was required.

The sequencer listed for this sample is Illumina NovaSeq 6000. TCR cDNA was made using 5'RACE template switching, a step that added a universal primer site and unique molecular identifiers. Priming of cDNA synthesis was performed from both the TCR alpha and TCR beta constant segments. Library amplification used two PCR steps, and the second PCR step added sample barcodes and sequencing adapters. Libraries were sequenced on Illumina HiSeq 2500 (2x100 bp) or NovaSeq (2x150 bp). The original methods were these. MIGEC was used to demultiplex reads and collapse the reads into UMI consensus sequences, and MiXCR was used for V(D)J alignment. Vaccine-responding clonotypes were identified with edgeR using replicate PBMC samples, with FDR below 0.01 and a log2 fold change above 5 up to day 15 being required. Each bulk clonotype was labeled CD4 or CD8 based on which sequenced repertoire, CD4 or CD8, contained the clonotype at higher abundance. Through fastp at Q25 and MiXCR, TCRdb rebuilt clones from the public reads, retaining in-frame beta chains. Rows are unified per CDR3 protein, each entry keeping the most common DNA and genes. These V and J calls derive from TCRdb rather than the authors' analysis. The sample table lists some 240,000 distinct CDR3 sequences, approximately 3.8% of them with a count of one. Roughly a fifth of the sample comes from the top ten.

From the cysteine up to the phenylalanine, the CDR3 has a length of 19 residues. The DNA shown is the 57-base CDR3, in frame from base 1. Sequences DFQATT (CDR1) and SNEGSKA (CDR2) are obtained from the germline V gene (reference sequence). The junction shows trimming of 5 bases on V and 2 bases on J, and the gene matches do not reach 17 bases of it. This clonotype was found many times. Its antigen is unknown. The sample holds no much larger clone one base away, and base qualities are not on file. What this sample's treatment or condition label stands for: live attenuated yellow fever vaccine strain. At each blood-draw timepoint, two biological replicates of bulk PBMCs were obtained. A standard Ficoll-Paque protocol was used to isolate PBMCs from peripheral blood. TriZol was used to extract RNA from bulk PBMCs, from CD4 and CD8 fractions, and from dextramer-positive and dextramer-negative fractions.

The sequence came from a man aged 18 to 29 who received the YFV17D yellow fever vaccine. The source material was PBMCs, sampled 15 days after the yellow fever booster vaccination. The chain was built from TRBV20-1 and TRBJ2-1; the junction holds 11 bases that match TRBD1. The CDR3 protein sequence reads: CSAPPTDRGRILAYNEQFF. The bases read TGCAGTGCTCCCCCCACGGACAGGGGGCGAATCTTGGCCTACAATGAGCAGTTCTTC.